This TCR beta chain was recorded in a study of blood T cell repertoires in COVID-19. The method was immunoSEQ multiplex PCR; TCRdb's version includes in-frame clones alone and lacks a portion of them. The sample carries some 250,000 clones, 70% to 90% recorded once. Those who participated ranged in age from roughly 18 to 90 years and resided in about two dozen US areas. Cohorts were assigned according to the clinical history that participants reported. There are 15 residues in the CDR3. The junction had 6 bases not matched to a gene; V was cut back by 3 bases and J by 4 bases. The V gene's germline CDR1 is MNHEY and CDR2 SMNVEV (reference sequence).

The chain combines TRBV27 with TRBJ2-1; 7 nucleotides align to TRBD2. The specimen sequenced was PBMCs or T cells enriched from blood (not recorded which). The clonotype originates from a woman between 45 and 65 years old who had recovered from COVID-19. CDR3 coding DNA: TGTGCCAGCAGTTTCCGGGGAGGGACGTACAATGAGCAGTTCTTC. It translates to CASSFRGGTYNEQFF.